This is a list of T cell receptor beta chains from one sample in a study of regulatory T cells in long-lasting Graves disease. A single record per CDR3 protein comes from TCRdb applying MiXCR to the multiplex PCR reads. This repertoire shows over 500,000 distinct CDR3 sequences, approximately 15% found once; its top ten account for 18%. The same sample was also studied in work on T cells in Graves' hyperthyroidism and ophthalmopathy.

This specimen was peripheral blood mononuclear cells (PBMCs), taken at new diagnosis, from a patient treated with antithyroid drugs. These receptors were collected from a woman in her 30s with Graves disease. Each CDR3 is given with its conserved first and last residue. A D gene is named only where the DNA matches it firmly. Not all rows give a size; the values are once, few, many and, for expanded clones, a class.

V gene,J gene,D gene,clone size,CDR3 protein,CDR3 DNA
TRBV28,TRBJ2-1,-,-,CASRYRTVSSYNEQFF,TGTGCCAGCAGATATAGGACGGTGAGCTCCTACAATGAGCAGTTCTTC
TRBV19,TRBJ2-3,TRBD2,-,CASSWGGASTDTQYF,TGTGCCAGTAGTTGGGGGGGAGCTAGCACAGATACGCAGTATTTT
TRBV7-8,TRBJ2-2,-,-,CASSLLQGSTGELFF,TGTGCCAGCAGCTTATTGCAGGGCTCCACCGGGGAGCTGTTTTTT
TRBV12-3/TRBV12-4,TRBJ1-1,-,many,CASSPSGSTNTEAFF,TGTGCCAGCAGCCCCAGCGGTTCAACGAACACTGAAGCTTTCTTT
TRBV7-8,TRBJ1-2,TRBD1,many,CASRRNSGGLYGYTF,TGTGCCAGCAGGCGTAACTCAGGGGGACTCTATGGCTACACCTTC
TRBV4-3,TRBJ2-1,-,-,CASRDDNEQFF,TGCGCCAGCAGGGACGACAATGAGCAGTTCTTC
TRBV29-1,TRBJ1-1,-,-,CSGRSGYMNTEAFF,TGCAGCGGAAGATCAGGGTACATGAACACTGAAGCTTTCTTT
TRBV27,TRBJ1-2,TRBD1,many,CASRRPLGQGNYGYTF,TGTGCCAGCAGACGACCCTTGGGACAGGGCAACTATGGCTACACCTTC
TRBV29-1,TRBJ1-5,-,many,CSVGLSNQPQHF,TGCAGCGTGGGGCTGAGCAATCAGCCCCAGCATTTT
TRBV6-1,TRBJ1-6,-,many,CASSPDGTKNSPLHF,TGTGCCAGCAGTCCCGACGGGACAAAAAATTCACCCCTCCACTTT
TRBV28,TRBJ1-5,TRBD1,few,CAGQGGAQPQHF,TGTGCCGGACAGGGTGGGGCTCAGCCCCAGCATTTT
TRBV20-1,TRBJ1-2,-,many,CSASIRKELYGYTF,TGCAGTGCTAGTATCAGGAAAGAATTATATGGCTACACCTTC
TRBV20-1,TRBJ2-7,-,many,CSAPRSSSYEQYF,TGCAGTGCTCCGCGGTCTAGCTCCTACGAGCAGTACTTC
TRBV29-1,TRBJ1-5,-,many,CSVARGTSNQPQHF,TGCAGCGTTGCCCGGGGGACTAGCAATCAGCCCCAGCATTTT
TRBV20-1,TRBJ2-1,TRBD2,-,CSAGPGLADIFSYNEQFF,TGCAGTGCAGGCCCGGGACTAGCGGATATATTCTCCTACAATGAGCAGTTCTTC
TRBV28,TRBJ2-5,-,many,CASRTGTRGTQYF,TGTGCCAGCAGGACCGGGACCCGGGGGACCCAGTACTTC
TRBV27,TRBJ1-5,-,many,CASNPRGRDGQPQHF,TGTGCCAGCAACCCGAGGGGCAGGGACGGACAGCCCCAGCATTTT
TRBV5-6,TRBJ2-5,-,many,CASSFPDQETQYF,TGTGCCAGCAGCTTTCCAGACCAAGAGACCCAGTACTTC
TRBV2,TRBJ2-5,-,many,CASSVDLRDQETQYF,TGTGCCAGCAGTGTGGATTTGCGGGACCAAGAGACCCAGTACTTC
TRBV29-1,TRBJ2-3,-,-,CSAERVPDTQYF,TGCAGCGCCGAAAGGGTACCAGATACGCAGTATTTT
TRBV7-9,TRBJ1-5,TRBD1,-,CASSFAPGPLTGGDQPQHF,TGTGCCAGCAGCTTTGCCCCCGGTCCCTTAACAGGGGGGGATCAGCCCCAGCATTTT
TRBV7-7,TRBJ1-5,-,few,CERPHNALCSNQPQHF,TGTGAGAGGCCCCATAATGCACTGTGTAGCAATCAGCCCCAGCATTTT
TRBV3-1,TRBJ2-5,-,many,CASSPHGGAGETQYF,TGTGCCAGCAGCCCTCATGGGGGGGCTGGAGAGACCCAGTACTTC
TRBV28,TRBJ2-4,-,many,CASSLRWTAQAKNIQYF,TGTGCCAGCAGTTTACGTTGGACAGCCCAAGCCAAAAACATTCAGTACTTC
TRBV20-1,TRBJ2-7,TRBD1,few,CSAGPGQSYEQYF,TGCAGTGCTGGACCGGGACAGAGCTACGAGCAGTACTTC
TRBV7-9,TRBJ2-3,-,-,CASSLWAGDVQDTQYF,TGTGCCAGCAGCTTATGGGCAGGGGATGTTCAAGATACGCAGTATTTT
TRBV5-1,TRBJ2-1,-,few,CASSLGRAKDEQFF,TGCGCCAGCAGCTTGGGCCGGGCCAAGGATGAGCAGTTCTTC
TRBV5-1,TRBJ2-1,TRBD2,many,CASSFDSRLAEPYNEQFF,TGCGCCAGCAGCTTTGACTCCCGACTAGCGGAACCCTACAATGAGCAGTTCTTC
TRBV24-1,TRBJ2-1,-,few,CATSDLGSGAYNEQFF,TGTGCCACCAGTGATTTGGGTAGCGGAGCTTACAATGAGCAGTTCTTC
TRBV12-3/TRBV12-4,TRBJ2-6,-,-,CASSSWGANVLTF,TGTGCCAGCAGTTCGTGGGGGGCCAACGTCCTGACTTTC
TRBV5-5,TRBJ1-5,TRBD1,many,CASSSGTGGGQPQHF,TGTGCCAGCAGCTCGGGGACAGGGGGCGGCCAGCCCCAGCATTTT
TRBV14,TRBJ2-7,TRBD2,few,CASSQVAGLGIHEQYF,TGTGCCAGCAGCCAAGTTGCGGGACTAGGTATTCACGAGCAGTACTTC
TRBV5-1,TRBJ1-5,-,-,CASSLGVAQPQHF,TGCGCCAGCAGCTTGGGGGTTGCTCAGCCCCAGCATTTT
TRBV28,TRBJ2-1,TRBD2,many,CASSHGTSSNEQFF,TGTGCCAGCAGTCACGGGACTAGCTCCAATGAGCAGTTCTTC
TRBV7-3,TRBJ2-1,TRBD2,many,CASSLLGGSRNEQFF,TGTGCCAGCAGCTTACTGGGCGGGAGTAGGAATGAGCAGTTCTTC
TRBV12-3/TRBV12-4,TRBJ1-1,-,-,CASSVTLVTEAFF,TGTGCCAGCAGCGTAACTTTGGTCACTGAAGCTTTCTTT
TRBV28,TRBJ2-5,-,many,CASSLSGPTETQYF,TGTGCCAGCAGTTTATCTGGTCCTACCGAGACCCAGTACTTC
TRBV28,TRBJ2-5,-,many,CASSLLWGRQETQYF,TGTGCCAGCAGTTTATTGTGGGGCCGCCAAGAGACCCAGTACTTC
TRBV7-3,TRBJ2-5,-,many,CASSFSATGQETQYF,TGTGCCAGCAGCTTTTCGGCGACAGGTCAAGAGACCCAGTACTTC
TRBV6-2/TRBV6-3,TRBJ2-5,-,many,CASSRPAETQYF,TGTGCCAGCAGTCGCCCCGCGGAGACCCAGTACTTC
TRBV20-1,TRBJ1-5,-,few,CSAGMRDQPQHF,TGCAGTGCCGGGATGAGGGACCAGCCCCAGCATTTT
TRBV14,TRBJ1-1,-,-,CASSHSFLGAFF,TGTGCCAGCAGCCATAGTTTCCTTGGGGCTTTCTTT
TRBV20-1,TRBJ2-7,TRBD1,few,CSVPGQGFYEQYF,TGCAGTGTCCCGGGACAGGGGTTCTACGAGCAGTACTTC
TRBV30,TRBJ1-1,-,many,CAWRTGSNTEAFF,TGTGCCTGGAGGACCGGGTCTAACACTGAAGCTTTCTTT
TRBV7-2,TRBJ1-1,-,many,CASRETVNTEAFF,TGTGCCAGCAGGGAGACAGTGAACACTGAAGCTTTCTTT
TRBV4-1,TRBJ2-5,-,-,CASSHILPTGETQYF,TGCGCCAGCAGCCATATACTACCGACGGGAGAGACCCAGTACTTC
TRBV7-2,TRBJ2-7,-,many,CASSQSGGEQYF,TGTGCCAGCAGCCAAAGCGGTGGAGAGCAGTACTTC
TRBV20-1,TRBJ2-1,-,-,CSARDITSYYNEQFF,TGCAGTGCTAGAGATATTACTAGCTACTACAATGAGCAGTTCTTC
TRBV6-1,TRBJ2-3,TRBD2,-,CASSEGGRATDMQYF,TGTGCCAGCAGTGAAGGCGGGAGGGCCACAGATATGCAGTATTTT
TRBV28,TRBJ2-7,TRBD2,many,CASSPLAGRDEQYF,TGTGCCAGCAGCCCACTAGCGGGTAGGGACGAGCAGTACTTC